The source of this TCR beta chain is a study of OX40 agonist ivuxolimab in advanced cancers. On the study more broadly: About 42% of patients had received prior checkpoint inhibitor therapy.

Blood sampling was done at baseline, cycle 4 day 1, and cycle 7 day 1. Here immunoSEQ multiplex PCR was the method, and the copy in TCRdb shows in-frame clones only, minus some. In the table there are some 99,000 clones, around 88% of which are singletons. V was clipped by 1 base and J by 8 bases; unmatched bases: 3. Germline CDR1 is MNHNS and CDR2 is SASEGT. The CDR3 extends over 14 amino acids. The TCR sequence derives from an adult with an advanced solid tumor such as melanoma, head and neck, liver or kidney cancer. J is TRBJ1-4 and V is TRBV6-1, with TRBD1 matching 8 bases. The specimen was CD4+ or CD8+ T cells sorted from blood, collected in a trial of the OX40 agonist ivuxolimab. The CDR3 is CASSEVAGGEKLFF. CDR3 nucleotide sequence: TGTGCCAGCAGTGAAGTGGCAGGGGGCGAAAAACTGTTTTTT.